Listed here is a single TCR beta chain. Antigen specificity is unknown. This entry comes from a study of cytomegalovirus exposure and HLA in healthy donors. Findings and limits, study-wide: The presence/absence work took it that sequencing depth was about the same across donors. Investigators reported under 200 TCR beta chains as tied to cytomegalovirus.

Samples came from healthy bone marrow donors. It was with 60 Vbeta and 13 Jbeta primers that the PCR ran. Profiling relied on immunoSEQ multiplex PCR, and the TCRdb table lists in-frame clones only, not all of them. The table has about 160,000 clones, roughly 82% seen once. The sequencing input was PBMCs. The sequence was obtained from a man aged 45-60 years in good health and CMV-seropositive.

Here the CDR3 DNA reads TGTGCCAGCAGTGAAAACAGCTTGAACTCTGGAAACACCATATATTTT. Residues: CASSENSLNSGNTIYF. J is TRBJ1-3 and V is TRBV25-1; D unclear. CDR1 and CDR2 from the germline V gene are MGHDK and SYGVNS. The CDR3 extends over 16 amino acids. Trimming pared 2 bases from V and 0 bases from J, leaving 11 bases between.